This TCR beta chain was identified during a study of cytomegalovirus exposure and HLA in healthy donors. About the study: Earlier, roughly 180 million T cells were analyzed, and 117 million unique TCR beta sequences were found among them. The study, taken as a whole, reports: Rates of TCR association differed by HLA locus in a later analysis, with DRB1 highest and HLA-C lowest. High specificity and sensitivity for cytomegalovirus status were reported for the classifier. Common viral pathogens were later found to be apparently linked to several of the most significant clusters.

Concerning this clone itself: Its antigen is still unknown.

Germline assignment: CDR1 MDHEN and CDR2 SYDVKM. The V gene lost 6 bases and the J gene lost 7 bases, with 13 bases spanning the gap. The CDR3 spans 14 residues. Researchers ran the PCR with 60 Vbeta and 13 Jbeta primers. Profiled with immunoSEQ multiplex PCR; TCRdb holds only in-frame clones, not every one. This sample has roughly 150,000 clones; more than 65% occur once, and the top ten carry around 5.4%. This chain uses TRBV28 with TRBJ1-6; tentatively, D is TRBD1 (6 bases). What was sequenced was PBMCs. The TCR sequence derives from a man younger than 45 in good health and CMV-seropositive. The DNA for the CDR3 is TGTGCCAGCAGAACAGGGTTACGGAATTCACCCCTCCACTTT. It yields the protein CASRTGLRNSPLHF.